This T cell receptor (beta chain) emerged from a study of T-cell reconstitution after alpha-beta-depleted transplantation in children. Notes on the study in general: Newly produced T cells mostly accounted for T-cell counts and diversity one year post-transplant.

A library of TCRbeta sequences, prepared with unique molecular identifiers, was generated. TCRdb re-called the PCR reads with MiXCR, one entry per CDR3 protein. Of approximately 350,000 distinct CDR3 sequences detected, about 16% appear once; the ten largest clones hold about 41%. The CDR3 is 13 amino acids. Trimming cost V 3 bases and J 2 bases, with 10 bases left between them. Looked up from germline, CDR1 is DFQATT and CDR2 is SNEGSKA (reference sequence). This clonotype appeared a few times. Antigen specificity is unknown. Sequences were derived from PBMCs, mostly from graft donor cells, sampled 360 days after TCRalphabeta/CD19-depleted stem cell transplant. The chain joins TRBV20-1 to TRBJ2-5; D might be TRBD2 (5 bases). The TCR comes from a male patient aged 2 to 9 who had a stem cell transplant for acute lymphoblastic leukemia, so the T cells may come from the graft donor. CDR3 loop: CSASRTVQETQYF. CDR3 bases: TGCAGTGCTAGCCGGACTGTTCAAGAGACCCAGTACTTC.